Each of the 21 T cell receptor beta chains below was sequenced from the same sample in a study of CD8 T cells in ankylosing spondylitis. TCRdb re-derived calls from the 5' RACE reads in MiXCR, one entry per CDR3 protein. The sample has about 360,000 distinct CDR3 sequences, 20% to 25% seen once. The specimen sequenced was blood, either unsorted or a sorted T cell fraction (not recorded which). These receptors came from a male donor with ankylosing spondylitis or in good health (not recorded which).

The chain links TRBV12-3 or TRBV12-4 to TRBJ2-3; 7 bases agree with TRBD1. CDR3 length: 13 residues. V trimming: 4 bases; J trimming: 4 bases; junction bases outside the gene matches: 2. The DNA of the CDR3 is TGTGCCAGCAGTTCCGGGACAGCAGATACGCAGTATTTT. The encoded protein is CASSSGTADTQYF.

The V gene is TRBV27, the J gene TRBJ2-7; D unclear. V lost 7 bases to trimming and J lost 0 bases, with 13 bases between them. The CDR3 consists of 14 residues. CDR1 is MNHEY, CDR2 SMNVEV, per germline (reference sequence). The CDR3 protein is CASINRAFSYEQYF. The DNA for the CDR3 is TGTGCCAGCATTAACCGGGCCTTCTCCTACGAGCAGTACTTC.

Only a few counts were recorded for this clonotype. The chain joins TRBV11-2 to TRBJ2-1; 15 positions match TRBD2. J gave up 12 bases and V 5 bases, and 17 bases lay outside the gene matches. In germline, CDR1 is SGHAT, CDR2 FQNNGV. The CDR3 is 18 amino acids. CDR3 nucleotides: TGTGCCAGCAGCCCGAGAAACCAGGGACTAGCGGGGGGCCTGGGGCAGTTCTTC. It codes for CASSPRNQGLAGGLGQFF.

The chain joins TRBV7-9 to TRBJ2-7; a weak D match, TRBD1 (5 bases). Germline V gene lookup returns CDR1 SEHNR and CDR2 FQNEAQ (reference sequence). The CDR3 sequence is 16 residues long. Trimming pared 1 base from V and 0 bases from J, leaving 13 bases between. The CDR3 nucleotides read TGTGCCAGCAGCTTAGGGGGCGGTCCGAGCTCCTACGAGCAGTACTTC. Translation gives CASSLGGGPSSYEQYF. The full variable domain, in which reference TRBV7-9 and TRBJ2-7 provide the parts outside the CDR3, is DTGVSQNPRHKITKRGQNVTFRCDPISEHNRLYWYRQTLGQGPEFLTYFQNEAQLEKSRLLSDRFSAERPKGSFSTLEIQRTEQGDSAMYLCASSLGGGPSSYEQYFGPGTRLTVT.

CDR3 sequence (DNA): TGTGCCAGCATCAAACCCGGGGACAGGGGGAAAAAAAACATTCAGTACTTC. Translated: CASIKPGDRGKKNIQYF. The chain is built from TRBV21-1 and TRBJ2-4; the listed D gene, TRBD1, was not tested against the DNA. TRBV21-1 counts as a pseudogene. This CDR3 is 17 amino acids long.

The rearrangement joins TRBV6-1 to TRBJ2-7; 7 bases align to TRBD2. The germline V gene encodes CDR1 MNHNS and CDR2 SASEGT. V trimming: 8 bases; J trimming: 1 base; junction bases outside the gene matches: 5. The CDR3 extends over 13 amino acids. CDR3: CASSAGYSYEQYF. CDR3 DNA: TGTGCCAGCTCAGCGGGGTATTCCTACGAGCAGTACTTC.

The CDR3 bases are TGTGCCACCAGACCCTCTGCGGGGGGGCCCGACGAGCAGTACTTC. This sequence encodes CATRPSAGGPDEQYF. The V call is TRBV2, the J call TRBJ2-7; TRBD2 agrees at 9 bases. Germline values: CDR1 SNHLY, CDR2 FYNNEI. V lost 10 bases, J lost 5 bases, and 15 bases stayed unmatched. The CDR3 sequence is 15 residues long. Full variable domain (missing parts from reference TRBV2 and TRBJ2-7): EPEVTQTPSHQVTQMGQEVILRCVPISNHLYFYWYRQILGQKVEFLVSFYNNEISEKSEIFDDQFSVERPDGSNFTLKIRSTKLEDSAMYFCATRPSAGGPDEQYFGPGTRLTVT.

V is TRBV10-3 and J is TRBJ2-5, with a possible D match to TRBD1 (6 bases). The germline CDR1 and CDR2 sequences are ENHRY and SYGVKD. This CDR3 is 15 amino acids long. The V end was cut by 4 bases, the J end by 2 bases, with 14 bases between. In DNA form, the CDR3 reads TGTGCCATCAGTGGATCCACAGGGATACAAGAGACCCAGTACTTC. Its protein is CAISGSTGIQETQYF.

This chain uses TRBV9 with TRBJ2-7; 8 nucleotides align to TRBD1. CDR1 is SGDLS and CDR2 is YYNGEE in the germline V gene. The V segment lost 3 bases and the J segment 1 base; nucleotides outside the gene matches: 3. The CDR3 runs 14 residues. The CDR3 DNA reads TGTGCCAGCAGCGGGACAGGGCCTTCCTACGAGCAGTACTTC. This translates into CASSGTGPSYEQYF.

The table lists this clonotype with a few counts. This chain joins TRBV4-1 and TRBJ2-7; 7 bases are a match to TRBD2. The trim removed 0 bases at V and 4 bases at J, leaving 12 bases unmatched. CDR1 and CDR2 (germline): MGHRA, YSYEKL. The CDR3 length is 17 residues. DNA for the CDR3: TGCGCCAGCAGCCAAGATTTTTCGGGGGGTCCGCCTTACGAGCAGTACTTC. It translates to CASSQDFSGGPPYEQYF.

This clonotype was observed a few times. The chain couples TRBV6-1 to TRBJ2-7; D remains ambiguous. The germline V gene encodes CDR1 MNHNS and CDR2 SASEGT. With 6 bases removed from V and 4 bases from J, the gap between germline ends came to 13 bases. CDR3 length: 13 residues. CDR3 DNA sequence: TGTGCCAGCAGGGGAAGGGTTCAGTACGAGCAGTACTTC. Translating it yields CASRGRVQYEQYF.

The CDR3 region has the DNA TGTGCCAGCAGCCCCTTGGCGGATGCTAACTATGGCTACACCTTC. Translation gives CASSPLADANYGYTF. The chain is built from TRBV5-5 and TRBJ1-2, with unresolved D. CDR3 length: 15 amino acids. The V end was cut by 4 bases, the J end by 0 bases, with 13 bases between. Per germline, CDR1 SGHKS and CDR2 YYEKEE (reference sequence).

The V and J genes are TRBV4-2 and TRBJ2-2, with 7 bases fitting TRBD2. The CDR3 spans 17 residues. Trimming removed 0 bases from V and 1 base from J; junction bases left unmatched: 5. Germline CDR1 is LGHNA and CDR2 is YNFKEQ. CDR3 nucleotide sequence: TGTGCCAGCAGCCAAGAAGGGCGGGGGAGGAACACCGGGGAGCTGTTTTTT. This gives the protein CASSQEGRGRNTGELFF.

This clonotype has a handful of counts. This chain links TRBV6-1 with TRBJ2-2; no reliable D call. The CDR3 contains 13 residues. Per germline, CDR1 MNHNS and CDR2 SASEGT. The V end was cut by 10 bases, the J end by 1 base, with 10 bases between. The CDR3 loop reads CATREENTGELFF. For the CDR3, the DNA is TGTGCCACTCGAGAGGAGAACACCGGGGAGCTGTTTTTT.

This chain joins TRBV27 and TRBJ1-1, with unresolved D. The V gene's germline CDR1 is MNHEY and CDR2 SMNVEV (reference sequence). V shed 3 bases and J shed 0 bases, with 5 bases lying between them. The CDR3 sequence is 13 residues long. CDR3 region: CASSFIMNTEAFF. The CDR3 DNA sequence: TGTGCCAGCAGTTTCATCATGAACACTGAAGCTTTCTTT.

V and J are TRBV20-1 and TRBJ2-1, with 9 nucleotides matching TRBD1. Trimming cost V 6 bases and J 1 base; bases outside gene matches: 4. CDR3 length equals 14 residues. Germline V CDR1 and CDR2: DFQATT, SNEGSKA (reference sequence). The CDR3 sequence: CSAHGTGSYNEQFF. Written as DNA, the CDR3 is TGCAGTGCCCACGGGACAGGGTCCTACAATGAGCAGTTCTTC.

The chain links TRBV5-8 to TRBJ2-3; 12 bases fit TRBD2. The CDR3 has 16 residues. CDR1 and CDR2 (germline): SGHTS, YDEGEE. After removal of 3 bases from V and 2 bases from J, the junction contained 4 bases not matched to a gene. The CDR3 reads CASSSGLAGPTDTQYF. CDR3 DNA: TGTGCCAGCAGCTCAGGACTAGCGGGGCCCACAGATACGCAGTATTTT.

The CDR3 loop reads CSASGQESSYEQYF. The CDR3, as DNA: TGCAGTGCTAGCGGGCAGGAGTCCTCCTACGAGCAGTACTTC. The chain links TRBV20-1 to TRBJ2-7; no definite D call. V lost 3 bases and J 0 bases, leaving 12 bases between the germline ends. The CDR3 covers 14 residues. The V gene's germline CDR1 is DFQATT and CDR2 SNEGSKA (reference sequence).

V gene TRBV27 combines with J gene TRBJ2-1, with no clear D. This CDR3 region has 13 residues. V was cut by 0 bases and J by 8 bases, with 8 bases left in between. Germline CDR1 and CDR2: MNHEY and SMNVEV (reference sequence). The CDR3 bases are TGTGCCAGCAGTTTATCTTATTCTCATGAGCAGTTCTTC. Protein product: CASSLSYSHEQFF.

There are a few counts of this clonotype. V and J are TRBV12-3 or TRBV12-4 and TRBJ2-5; 7 nucleotides align to TRBD1. V lost 7 bases, J lost 6 bases, and 14 bases stayed unmatched. This CDR3 region has 15 residues. In DNA, the CDR3 is TGTGCCAGCATCGACCTGGTAGGGGGCGGCAAGACCCAGTACTTC. This encodes CASIDLVGGGKTQYF.

The sample holds a few counts of this clonotype. The gene calls are TRBV7-9 and TRBJ1-1; no definite D call. The CDR3 covers 13 residues. Germline loops: CDR1 SEHNR, CDR2 FQNEAQ (reference sequence). V was trimmed by 8 bases and J by 3 bases, leaving 13 bases between them. The CDR3 nucleotides are TGTGCCAGCGGTCCTTCATTCGACACTGAAGCTTTCTTT. It encodes CASGPSFDTEAFF.